This section outlines one T cell receptor (beta chain) sequence together with its context. Its antigen is as yet unknown. The data originate from a study of chemoradiotherapy in HPV16-positive cancers. Study outcomes and limitations: During treatment, candidate HPV-specific clones and E7-related motifs expanded in tumor. HPV-specific T cells were functionally defined from only a couple of HPV16-positive patients. For HPV16-positive patients, expanding HPV-responsive T cells associated with longer recurrence-free survival.

Sequencing used immunoSEQ multiplex PCR; TCRdb keeps in-frame clones, though not all of them. The data hold fewer than 20,000 clones, with just under 80% observed a single time. The TCR originated in a human donor with HPV-associated anogenital cancer. The specimen was collected from a patient who underwent chemoradiotherapy.

CDR3 region: CAWSGLNSYNSPLHF. CDR3 nucleotides: TGTGCCTGGAGTGGACTGAACTCCTATAATTCACCCCTCCACTTT. This chain links TRBV30 with TRBJ1-6; D is uncertain. CDR1 and CDR2 (germline): GTSNPN, SVGIG (reference sequence). This CDR3 region has 15 residues. The V and J ends lost 1 base and 0 bases respectively, with 7 bases between them.